Sequencing of this TCR beta chain was carried out in a study of radiotherapy plus CTLA-4 blockade in lung cancer. Repertoires were generated with immunoSEQ multiplex PCR, while TCRdb's copy carries only in-frame clones and drops some. The data hold approximately 83,000 clones, with around 76% observed a single time. The CDR3 sequence is 12 residues long. Germline CDR1 and CDR2: SGHAT and FQNNGV. The V and J ends lost 2 bases and 4 bases respectively, with 5 bases between them. This clonotype was sampled from a human donor with non-small cell lung cancer who had a partial response to radiotherapy plus ipilimumab. Some clones in this sample may be carry-over from other donors' samples. Sequenced here: peripheral blood, sampled from a patient treated with radiotherapy plus ipilimumab. The chain joins TRBV11-2 to TRBJ1-1, with no clear D. This chain's CDR3 is CASSLFLTEAFF. CDR3 DNA: TGTGCCAGCAGCTTATTCCTCACTGAAGCTTTCTTT.